This T cell receptor beta chain was identified in a study of T cell responses to AZD1222 COVID-19 vaccine. Study-wide points: Variant regions that are unmutated are reportedly the target of nearly half of spike-specific TCRs. Females outnumbered males among donors, who were mostly white British; clonal diversity was possibly underestimated. CD4 TCRs linked to vaccination spanned spike, dominating at 160-218 and 743-854.

In regard to this clone: Its antigen is not identified.

Trimming shortened V by 0 bases and J by 5 bases, and 16 bases separated the two germline ends. CDR1 is MNHNY, CDR2 SVGAGI, per germline (reference sequence). The CDR3 covers 16 residues. TCRdb's table, derived via immunoSEQ multiplex PCR, lists solely in-frame clones and lacks some. Of approximately 31,000 clones in the sample, over 75% are singletons; the top ten hold 12% to 15%. The chain employs TRBV6-6 and TRBJ1-1, with a weak D call TRBD1 (5 bases). Sequenced here: peripheral blood, sampled 28 days after the second AZD1222 dose. This sequence was found in an adult who received the AZD1222 COVID-19 vaccine. In DNA, the CDR3 is TGTGCCAGCAGTTACTCGATAGGGGTAAGAGATACTGAAGCTTTCTTT. Protein sequence: CASSYSIGVRDTEAFF.